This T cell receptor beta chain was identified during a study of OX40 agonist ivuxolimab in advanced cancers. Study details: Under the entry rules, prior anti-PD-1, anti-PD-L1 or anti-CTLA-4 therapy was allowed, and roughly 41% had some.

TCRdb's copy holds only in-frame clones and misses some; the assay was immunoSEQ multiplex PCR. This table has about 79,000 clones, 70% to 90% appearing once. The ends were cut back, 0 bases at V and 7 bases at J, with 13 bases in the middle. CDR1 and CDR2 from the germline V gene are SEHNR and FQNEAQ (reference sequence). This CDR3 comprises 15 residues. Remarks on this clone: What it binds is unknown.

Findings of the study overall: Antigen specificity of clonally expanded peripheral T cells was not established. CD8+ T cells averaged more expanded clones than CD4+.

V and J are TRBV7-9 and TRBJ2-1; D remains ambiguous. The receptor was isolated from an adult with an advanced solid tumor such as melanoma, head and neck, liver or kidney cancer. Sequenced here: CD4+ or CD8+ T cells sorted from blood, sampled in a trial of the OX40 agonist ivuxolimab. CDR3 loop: CASSLAPDLGNEQFF. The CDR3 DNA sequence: TGTGCCAGCAGCTTAGCCCCTGATCTGGGGAATGAGCAGTTCTTC.